A selection of T cell receptor beta chains follows, all from one sample in a study of CD8 T cells in ankylosing spondylitis. TCRdb re-called the 5' RACE reads through MiXCR, storing one row per CDR3 protein. The sample contains some 250,000 distinct CDR3 sequences, around 9.2% of which appear only once. The source material was blood, either unsorted or a sorted T cell fraction (not recorded which). These receptors originate from a male donor with ankylosing spondylitis or in good health (not recorded which). The CDR3 runs from the conserved cysteine through the conserved F or W. Each record gives: V gene, J gene, clone size, CDR3 length, D gene, CDR3 DNA, CDR3 protein. D genes are given only for firm matches. The size entry is marked missing in some rows and otherwise reads once, few, many or a size class.

v_gene: TRBV5-1
j_gene: TRBJ2-1
abundance: many
len: 15
d_gene: TRBD2
CDR3nt: TGCGCCAGCAGCTTTAGCGGGAGTCTCTACAATGAGCAGTTCTTC
CDR3aa: CASSFSGSLYNEQFF

v_gene: TRBV20-1
j_gene: TRBJ2-7
abundance: many
len: 13
d_gene: NA
CDR3nt: TGCAGTGCTGTCCCCGGGACAAACTACGAGCAGTACTTC
CDR3aa: CSAVPGTNYEQYF

v_gene: TRBV7-9
j_gene: TRBJ2-3
abundance: NA
len: 14
d_gene: NA
CDR3nt: TGTGCCAGCAGCCCCACGGACAGCACAGATACGCAGTATTTT
CDR3aa: CASSPTDSTDTQYF

v_gene: TRBV12-3/TRBV12-4
j_gene: TRBJ2-7
abundance: many
len: 14
d_gene: NA
CDR3nt: TGTGCCAGCAGTTTCGGCGGGGGCACCTACGAGCAGTACTTC
CDR3aa: CASSFGGGTYEQYF

v_gene: TRBV7-9
j_gene: TRBJ2-7
abundance: few
len: 16
d_gene: TRBD1
CDR3nt: TGTGCCAGCAGCTTAGAGACAGGGGGCGATGGTCGGGAGCAGTACTTC
CDR3aa: CASSLETGGDGREQYF

v_gene: TRBV30
j_gene: TRBJ2-3
abundance: few
len: 16
d_gene: TRBD2
CDR3nt: TGTGCCTGGAGTGTAGTGGGCGGGGGGAGCACAGATACGCAGTATTTT
CDR3aa: CAWSVVGGGSTDTQYF

v_gene: TRBV4-2
j_gene: TRBJ1-2
abundance: many
len: 14
d_gene: NA
CDR3nt: TGTGCCAGCAGCCAGGACAGATGGTCGGATGGCTACACCTTC
CDR3aa: CASSQDRWSDGYTF

v_gene: TRBV7-2
j_gene: TRBJ1-1
abundance: many
len: 14
d_gene: NA
CDR3nt: TGTGCCAGCAGCTTAATGCGGGATTTGAATGAAGCTTTCTTT
CDR3aa: CASSLMRDLNEAFF

v_gene: TRBV29-1
j_gene: TRBJ1-2
abundance: few
len: 14
d_gene: NA
CDR3nt: TGCAGCGTTGAATTACGGGAAGCTAACTATGGCTACACCTTC
CDR3aa: CSVELREANYGYTF

v_gene: TRBV7-2
j_gene: TRBJ2-4
abundance: few
len: 16
d_gene: TRBD2
CDR3nt: TGTGCCAGCAGCTTAGGGCCAGCGGGAGTTGGTAACATTCAGTACTTC
CDR3aa: CASSLGPAGVGNIQYF

v_gene: TRBV6-1
j_gene: TRBJ1-1
abundance: many
len: 15
d_gene: TRBD1
CDR3nt: TGTGCCAGCAGTGAGACGGGACAGGGGGCTTCGGAGGCTTTCTTT
CDR3aa: CASSETGQGASEAFF

v_gene: TRBV3-1
j_gene: TRBJ1-3
abundance: NA
len: 17
d_gene: TRBD1
CDR3nt: TGTGCCAGCAGTCGACAGGGCCAGGGATGGCCTGGAAACACCATATATTTT
CDR3aa: CASSRQGQGWPGNTIYF

v_gene: TRBV20-1
j_gene: TRBJ2-1
abundance: NA
len: 16
d_gene: TRBD2
CDR3nt: TGCAGTGCTAGAGATCTAGCGGGAGTAATCTACAATGAGCAGTTCTTC
CDR3aa: CSARDLAGVIYNEQFF

v_gene: TRBV6-1
j_gene: TRBJ2-3
abundance: NA
len: 15
d_gene: TRBD2
CDR3nt: TGTGCCAGCACCCGACTAGCGTGGGACACAGATACGCAGTATTTT
CDR3aa: CASTRLAWDTDTQYF

v_gene: TRBV7-2
j_gene: TRBJ2-1
abundance: many
len: 15
d_gene: NA
CDR3nt: TGTGCCAGCAGCTTAGTCGCTAGGCTCAACAATGAGCAGTTCTTC
CDR3aa: CASSLVARLNNEQFF

v_gene: TRBV3-1
j_gene: TRBJ2-3
abundance: many
len: 19
d_gene: NA
CDR3nt: TGTGCCAGCAGCCAAAGAAGCGGTCGTCGGACGATAAGCACAGATACGCAGTATTTT
CDR3aa: CASSQRSGRRTISTDTQYF

v_gene: TRBV2
j_gene: TRBJ2-1
abundance: NA
len: 15
d_gene: NA
CDR3nt: TGTGCCAGCAGTGTTCGAGGGGGTAAGATCAATGAGCAGTTCTTC
CDR3aa: CASSVRGGKINEQFF

v_gene: TRBV6-2/TRBV6-3
j_gene: TRBJ2-7
abundance: few
len: 14
d_gene: NA
CDR3nt: TGTGCCAGCAGTTACTCGGGCAGGGTGGGCGAGCAGTACTTC
CDR3aa: CASSYSGRVGEQYF

v_gene: TRBV6-5
j_gene: TRBJ1-1
abundance: NA
len: 17
d_gene: NA
CDR3nt: TGTGCCAGCAGTCACGACAGCGTGGTGTCGAGTGACACTGAAGCTTTCTTT
CDR3aa: CASSHDSVVSSDTEAFF

v_gene: TRBV6-6
j_gene: TRBJ2-7
abundance: NA
len: 12
d_gene: NA
CDR3nt: TGTGCCAGCAGTTATTCGAACTACGAGCAGTACTTC
CDR3aa: CASSYSNYEQYF

v_gene: TRBV6-6
j_gene: TRBJ2-1
abundance: many
len: 11
d_gene: NA
CDR3nt: TGTGCCAGCAAGAATAACAATGAGCAGTTCTTC
CDR3aa: CASKNNNEQFF

v_gene: TRBV5-1
j_gene: TRBJ2-2
abundance: many
len: 12
d_gene: NA
CDR3nt: TGCGCCAGCCGCCTGAACACCGGGGAGCTGTTTTTT
CDR3aa: CASRLNTGELFF

v_gene: TRBV4-1
j_gene: TRBJ2-7
abundance: few
len: 15
d_gene: NA
CDR3nt: TGCGCCAGCAGCCCTACCGGACCAGGCTCCTACGAGCAGTACTTC
CDR3aa: CASSPTGPGSYEQYF

v_gene: TRBV20-1
j_gene: TRBJ2-1
abundance: once
len: 12
d_gene: TRBD2
CDR3nt: TGCAGTGCTTGGACTAGCATGGGTGAGCAGTTCTTC
CDR3aa: CSAWTSMGEQFF

v_gene: TRBV7-2
j_gene: TRBJ1-1
abundance: many
len: 14
d_gene: NA
CDR3nt: TGTGCCAGCAGCTTAAAGAGACTGAACACTGAAGCTTTCTTT
CDR3aa: CASSLKRLNTEAFF

v_gene: TRBV19
j_gene: TRBJ1-6
abundance: few
len: 12
d_gene: NA
CDR3nt: TGTGCCAGTACAGGGTACGAATCACCCCTCCACTTT
CDR3aa: CASTGYESPLHF

v_gene: TRBV5-1
j_gene: TRBJ2-2
abundance: many
len: 19
d_gene: NA
CDR3nt: TGCGCCAGCAGCCCGGCCGGGTCTCCCGAAAGGGGAAACTCCGGGGAGCTGTTTTTT
CDR3aa: CASSPAGSPERGNSGELFF

v_gene: TRBV29-1
j_gene: TRBJ1-2
abundance: many
len: 13
d_gene: NA
CDR3nt: TGCAGCGTTGAAGAGGGGGGGTACTATGGCTACACCTTC
CDR3aa: CSVEEGGYYGYTF

v_gene: TRBV25-1
j_gene: TRBJ2-5
abundance: many
len: 15
d_gene: NA
CDR3nt: TGTGCCAGCAGTGAATTAGGGCCAGTGCAGGAGACCCAGTACTTC
CDR3aa: CASSELGPVQETQYF

v_gene: TRBV5-1
j_gene: TRBJ2-7
abundance: NA
len: 15
d_gene: TRBD2
CDR3nt: TGCGCCAGCAGCTTGGCGGCGGGGGGGCTCTACGAGCAGTACTTC
CDR3aa: CASSLAAGGLYEQYF

v_gene: TRBV5-6
j_gene: TRBJ2-5
abundance: many
len: 15
d_gene: NA
CDR3nt: TGTGCCAGCAGCCTCGCCAGGGGCGGAGGAGAGACCCAGTACTTC
CDR3aa: CASSLARGGGETQYF

v_gene: TRBV12-3/TRBV12-4
j_gene: TRBJ1-1
abundance: many
len: 14
d_gene: NA
CDR3nt: TGTGCCAGCAGAAATGGGGGTAAGGGCACTGAAGCTTTCTTT
CDR3aa: CASRNGGKGTEAFF

v_gene: TRBV9
j_gene: TRBJ2-3
abundance: NA
len: 13
d_gene: NA
CDR3nt: TGTGCCAGCAGCGTAGATTCCCCAGATACGCAGTATTTT
CDR3aa: CASSVDSPDTQYF

v_gene: TRBV18
j_gene: TRBJ1-1
abundance: few
len: 12
d_gene: NA
CDR3nt: TGTGCCACCTCGGACAGGAACACTGAAGCTTTCTTT
CDR3aa: CATSDRNTEAFF

v_gene: TRBV7-2
j_gene: TRBJ2-5
abundance: many
len: 16
d_gene: NA
CDR3nt: TGTGCCAGCAGCTTAGGGTTGGGCAGGGGGGGAGAGACCCAGTACTTC
CDR3aa: CASSLGLGRGGETQYF

v_gene: TRBV1
j_gene: TRBJ1-5
abundance: many
len: 12
d_gene: NA
CDR3nt: TGCACCAGCAGCCAAGAGATACAGCCCCAGCATTTT
CDR3aa: CTSSQEIQPQHF

v_gene: TRBV7-9
j_gene: TRBJ1-1
abundance: NA
len: 15
d_gene: TRBD1
CDR3nt: TGTGCCAGCAGCTCGCACAGGGGGCCGGGTACTGAAGCTTTCTTT
CDR3aa: CASSSHRGPGTEAFF

v_gene: TRBV4-1
j_gene: TRBJ2-1
abundance: many
len: 17
d_gene: TRBD2
CDR3nt: TGCGCCAGCAGCCAAACTAGCGGGAGGGGTATTTACAATGAGCAGTTCTTC
CDR3aa: CASSQTSGRGIYNEQFF

v_gene: TRBV5-1
j_gene: TRBJ2-1
abundance: many
len: 14
d_gene: NA
CDR3nt: TGCGCCAGCAGCTTGGACACAGGTTACAATGAGCAGTTCTTC
CDR3aa: CASSLDTGYNEQFF

v_gene: TRBV18
j_gene: TRBJ1-4
abundance: many
len: 15
d_gene: TRBD1
CDR3nt: TGTGCCAGCTCACCTCGGACAGGGGGTGGTGAAAAACTGTTTTTT
CDR3aa: CASSPRTGGGEKLFF

v_gene: TRBV19
j_gene: TRBJ2-3
abundance: NA
len: 17
d_gene: NA
CDR3nt: TGTGCCAGTAGTATAGACTTCGGGACCCTGAGCACAGATACGCAGTATTTT
CDR3aa: CASSIDFGTLSTDTQYF

v_gene: TRBV2
j_gene: TRBJ2-5
abundance: many
len: 14
d_gene: NA
CDR3nt: TGTGCCAGCAGTACCCGACTAAACCAAGAGACCCAGTACTTC
CDR3aa: CASSTRLNQETQYF

v_gene: TRBV7-8
j_gene: TRBJ1-5
abundance: NA
len: 16
d_gene: NA
CDR3nt: TGTGCCAGCAGCCAAATAGGGTGGGCGGACAATCAGCCCCAGCATTTT
CDR3aa: CASSQIGWADNQPQHF

v_gene: TRBV5-1
j_gene: TRBJ2-3
abundance: many
len: 13
d_gene: TRBD1
CDR3nt: TGCGCCAGCAGCCCTGAGGGACAGCATACGCAGTATTTT
CDR3aa: CASSPEGQHTQYF

v_gene: TRBV27
j_gene: TRBJ2-2
abundance: many
len: 14
d_gene: NA
CDR3nt: TGTGCCAGCGCCCCAGGGGGGGGAACCGGGGAGCTGTTTTTT
CDR3aa: CASAPGGGTGELFF

v_gene: TRBV7-3
j_gene: TRBJ2-1
abundance: many
len: 16
d_gene: NA
CDR3nt: TGTGCCAGCAGCCAGGGGTTCGGACGGCTCTACAGTGAGCAGTTCTTC
CDR3aa: CASSQGFGRLYSEQFF